These T cell receptor beta chains were read from a single sample in a study of Ad26.COV2.S vaccination and SARS-CoV-2 variants. Assay: immunoSEQ multiplex PCR; the TCRdb copy retains only in-frame clones and omits some. Here the sample spans around 250,000 clones, about 87% being singletons. Sequenced material: peripheral blood, taken in a trial of Ad26.COV2.S vaccine versus placebo. All receptors derive from a person between 18 and 65 years old who received the Ad26.COV2.S COVID-19 vaccine or a placebo. Both conserved end residues are part of each CDR3. Fields, in order: J gene, V gene, CDR3 protein.

j_gene: TRBJ2-7
v_gene: TRBV3-1/TRBV3-2
CDR3aa: CASSQSTYEQYF

j_gene: TRBJ2-5
v_gene: TRBV5-6
CDR3aa: CASSLGTSRETQYF

j_gene: TRBJ1-5
v_gene: TRBV19
CDR3aa: CASSSTGVQPQHF

j_gene: TRBJ1-1
v_gene: TRBV5-1
CDR3aa: CASSSRRGGTEAFF

j_gene: TRBJ2-3
v_gene: TRBV5-8
CDR3aa: CASTPGGGTDTQYF

j_gene: TRBJ2-2
v_gene: TRBV19
CDR3aa: CASRTGTANTGELFF

j_gene: TRBJ1-2
v_gene: TRBV7-9
CDR3aa: CASSSSRGREYGYTF

j_gene: TRBJ2-5
v_gene: TRBV30
CDR3aa: CACRALTETQYF

j_gene: TRBJ2-5
v_gene: TRBV21-1
CDR3aa: CASSRQQETQYF

j_gene: TRBJ1-2
v_gene: TRBV7-2
CDR3aa: CASSLNWENYGYTF

j_gene: TRBJ1-1
v_gene: TRBV5-6
CDR3aa: CASSFSGNGNTEAFF

j_gene: TRBJ1-5
v_gene: TRBV6-1
CDR3aa: CASSEARRVNQPQHF

j_gene: TRBJ2-7
v_gene: TRBV7-3
CDR3aa: CASSQSRGSSYEQYF

j_gene: TRBJ2-1
v_gene: TRBV10-1
CDR3aa: CASSESPSGVGEQFF

j_gene: TRBJ1-1
v_gene: TRBV20-1
CDR3aa: CSASQGDWYTEAFF

j_gene: TRBJ2-5
v_gene: TRBV28
CDR3aa: CASSSYDYYQETQYF

j_gene: TRBJ1-1
v_gene: TRBV29-1
CDR3aa: CSGGQGNTEAFF

j_gene: TRBJ1-1
v_gene: TRBV7-6
CDR3aa: CASSLGGTGATEAFF

j_gene: TRBJ2-1
v_gene: TRBV4-2
CDR3aa: CASSPNSANEQFF

j_gene: TRBJ1-4
v_gene: TRBV6-5
CDR3aa: CASSYRGLTNEKLFF

j_gene: TRBJ1-1
v_gene: TRBV4-3
CDR3aa: CASSQDRTGGSRDTEAFF

j_gene: TRBJ1-6
v_gene: TRBV19
CDR3aa: CASSIDPVSPLHF

j_gene: TRBJ1-2
v_gene: TRBV5-1
CDR3aa: CASSLAAGPNYGYTF

j_gene: TRBJ1-2
v_gene: TRBV5-1
CDR3aa: CASSLADSLNYGYTF

j_gene: TRBJ1-2
v_gene: TRBV27
CDR3aa: CASSRRDSDTYTF

j_gene: TRBJ1-2
v_gene: TRBV5-4
CDR3aa: CASSLDIGTGIGYGYTF

j_gene: TRBJ2-7
v_gene: TRBV6-2/TRBV6-3
CDR3aa: CASSSGTGTYEQYF